The following is a T cell receptor beta chain sequence with its context. The entry originates in a study of blood T cell repertoires in COVID-19. Study-wide context: Donors in the United States, Italy and Spain gave samples during acute or convalescent COVID-19.

As handled by the study authors: Researchers report that nucleated cell counts were estimated from reference gene primer amplification. The table came from immunoSEQ multiplex PCR; TCRdb's copy has only in-frame clones and leaves some out. V, J and clone size were drawn from that table, and D and trimming were deduced from the DNA. The data contain fewer than 300,000 clones, about 85% of them singletons. This CDR3 is built from 16 residues. V was clipped by 4 bases and J by 1 base; unmatched bases: 8. The germline V gene encodes CDR1 SGHNT and CDR2 YYREEE (reference sequence). The clonotype comes from a human donor in a cohort sampled during active COVID-19. The chain is built from TRBV5-4 and TRBJ2-5; 9 nucleotides agree with TRBD2. Material for sequencing was peripheral blood. The CDR3 loop is CASSVANSGGQETQYF. The CDR3, as DNA: TGTGCCAGCAGCGTTGCAAATAGCGGGGGCCAAGAGACCCAGTACTTC.